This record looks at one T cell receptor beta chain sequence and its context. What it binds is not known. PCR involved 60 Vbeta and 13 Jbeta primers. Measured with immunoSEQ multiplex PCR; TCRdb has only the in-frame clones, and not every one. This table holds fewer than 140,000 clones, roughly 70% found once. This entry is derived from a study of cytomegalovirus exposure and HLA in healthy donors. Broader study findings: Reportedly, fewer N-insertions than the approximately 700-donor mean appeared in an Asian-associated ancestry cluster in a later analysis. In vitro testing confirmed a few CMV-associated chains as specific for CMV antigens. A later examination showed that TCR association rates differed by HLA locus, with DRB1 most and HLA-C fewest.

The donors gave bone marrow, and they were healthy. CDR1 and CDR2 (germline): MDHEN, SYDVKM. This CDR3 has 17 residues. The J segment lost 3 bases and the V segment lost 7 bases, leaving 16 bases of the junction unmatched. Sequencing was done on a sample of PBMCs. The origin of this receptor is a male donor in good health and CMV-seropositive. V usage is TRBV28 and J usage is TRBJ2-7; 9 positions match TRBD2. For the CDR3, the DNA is TGTGCCAGCATCGGAGGGCGAGCGGCGGGAGGGAACTACGAGCAGTACTTC. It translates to CASIGGRAAGGNYEQYF. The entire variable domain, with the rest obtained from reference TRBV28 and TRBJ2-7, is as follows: DVKVTQSSRYLVKRTGEKVFLECVQDMDHENMFWYRQDPGLGLRLIYFSYDVKMKEKGDIPEGYSVSREKKERFSLILESASTNQTSMYLCASIGGRAAGGNYEQYFGPGTRLTVT.